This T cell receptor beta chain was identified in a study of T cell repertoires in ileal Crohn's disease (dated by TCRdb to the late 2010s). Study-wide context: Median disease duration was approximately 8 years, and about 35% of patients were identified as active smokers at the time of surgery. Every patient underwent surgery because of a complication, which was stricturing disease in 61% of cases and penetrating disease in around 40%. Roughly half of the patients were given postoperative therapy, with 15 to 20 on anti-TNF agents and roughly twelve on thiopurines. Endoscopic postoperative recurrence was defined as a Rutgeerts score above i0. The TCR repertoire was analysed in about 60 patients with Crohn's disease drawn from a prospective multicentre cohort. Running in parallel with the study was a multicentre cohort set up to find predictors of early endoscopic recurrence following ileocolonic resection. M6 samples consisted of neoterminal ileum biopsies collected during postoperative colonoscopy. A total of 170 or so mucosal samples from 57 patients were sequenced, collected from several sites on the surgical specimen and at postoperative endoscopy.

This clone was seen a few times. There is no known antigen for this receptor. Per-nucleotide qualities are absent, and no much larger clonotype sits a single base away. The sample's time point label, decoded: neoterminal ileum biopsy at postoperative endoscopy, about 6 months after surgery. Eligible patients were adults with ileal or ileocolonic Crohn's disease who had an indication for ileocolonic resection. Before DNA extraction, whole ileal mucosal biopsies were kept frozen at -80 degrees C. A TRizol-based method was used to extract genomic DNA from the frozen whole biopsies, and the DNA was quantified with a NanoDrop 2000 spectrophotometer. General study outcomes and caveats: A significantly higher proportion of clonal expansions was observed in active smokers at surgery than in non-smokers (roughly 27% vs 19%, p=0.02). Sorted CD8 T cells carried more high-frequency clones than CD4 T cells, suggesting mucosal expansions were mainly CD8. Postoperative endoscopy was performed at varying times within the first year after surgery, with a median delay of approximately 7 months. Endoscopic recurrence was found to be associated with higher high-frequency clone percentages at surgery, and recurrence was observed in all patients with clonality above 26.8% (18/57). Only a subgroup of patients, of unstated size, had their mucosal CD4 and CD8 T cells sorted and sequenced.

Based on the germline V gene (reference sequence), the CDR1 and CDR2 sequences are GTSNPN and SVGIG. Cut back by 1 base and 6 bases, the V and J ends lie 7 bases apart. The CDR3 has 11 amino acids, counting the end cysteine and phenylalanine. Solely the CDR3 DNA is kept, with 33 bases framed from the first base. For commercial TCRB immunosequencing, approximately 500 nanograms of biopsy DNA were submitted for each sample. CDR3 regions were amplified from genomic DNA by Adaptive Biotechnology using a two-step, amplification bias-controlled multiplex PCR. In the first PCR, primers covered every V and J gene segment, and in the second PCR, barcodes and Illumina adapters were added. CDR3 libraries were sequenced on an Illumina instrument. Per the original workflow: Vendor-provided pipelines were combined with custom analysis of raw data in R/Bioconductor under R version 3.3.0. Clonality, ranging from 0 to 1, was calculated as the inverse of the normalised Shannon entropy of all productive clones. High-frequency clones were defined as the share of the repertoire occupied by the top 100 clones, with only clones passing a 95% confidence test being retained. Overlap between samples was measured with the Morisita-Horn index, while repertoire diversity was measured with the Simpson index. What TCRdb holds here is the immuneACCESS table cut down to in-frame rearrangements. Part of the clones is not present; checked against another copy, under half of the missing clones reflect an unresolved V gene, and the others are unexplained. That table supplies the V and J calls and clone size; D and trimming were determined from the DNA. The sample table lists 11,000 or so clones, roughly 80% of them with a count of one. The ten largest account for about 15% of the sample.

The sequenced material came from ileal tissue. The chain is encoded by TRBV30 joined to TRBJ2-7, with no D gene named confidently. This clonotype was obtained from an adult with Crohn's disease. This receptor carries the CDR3 CAWSEEVEQYF. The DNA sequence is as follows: TGTGCCTGGAGTGAAGAGGTCGAGCAGTACTTC.